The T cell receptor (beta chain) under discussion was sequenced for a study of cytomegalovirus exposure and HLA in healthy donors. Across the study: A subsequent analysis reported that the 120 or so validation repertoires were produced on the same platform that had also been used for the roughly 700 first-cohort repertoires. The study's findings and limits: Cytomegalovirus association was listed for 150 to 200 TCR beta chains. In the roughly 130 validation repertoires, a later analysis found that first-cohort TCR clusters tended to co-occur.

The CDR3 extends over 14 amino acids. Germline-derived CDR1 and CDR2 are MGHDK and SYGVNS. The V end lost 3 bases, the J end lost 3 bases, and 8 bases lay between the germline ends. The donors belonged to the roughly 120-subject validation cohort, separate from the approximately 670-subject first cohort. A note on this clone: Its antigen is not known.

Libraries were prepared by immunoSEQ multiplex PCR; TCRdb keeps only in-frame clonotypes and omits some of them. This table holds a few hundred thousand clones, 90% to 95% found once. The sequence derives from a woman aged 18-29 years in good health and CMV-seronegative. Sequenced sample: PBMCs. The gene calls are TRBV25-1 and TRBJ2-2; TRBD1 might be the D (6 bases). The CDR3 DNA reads TGTGCCAGCAGTGATCGACAGGACACCGGGGAGCTGTTTTTT. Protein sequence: CASSDRQDTGELFF.